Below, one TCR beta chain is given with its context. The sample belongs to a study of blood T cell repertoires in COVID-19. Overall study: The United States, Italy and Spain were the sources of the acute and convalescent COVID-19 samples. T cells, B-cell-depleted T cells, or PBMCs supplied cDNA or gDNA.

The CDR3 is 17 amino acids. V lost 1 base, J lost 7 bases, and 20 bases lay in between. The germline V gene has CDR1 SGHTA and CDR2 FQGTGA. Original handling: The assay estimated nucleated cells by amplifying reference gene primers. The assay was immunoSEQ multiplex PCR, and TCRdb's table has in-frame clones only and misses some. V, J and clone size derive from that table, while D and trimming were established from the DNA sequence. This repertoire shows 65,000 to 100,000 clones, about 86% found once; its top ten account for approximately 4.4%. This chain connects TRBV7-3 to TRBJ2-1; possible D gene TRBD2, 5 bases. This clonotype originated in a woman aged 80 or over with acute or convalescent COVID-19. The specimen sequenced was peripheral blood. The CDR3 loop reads CASSLRPSSRGSNEQFF. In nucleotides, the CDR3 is TGTGCCAGCAGCTTAAGGCCAAGTAGCCGGGGTTCTAATGAGCAGTTCTTC.